The source of this T cell receptor beta chain is a study of OX40 agonist ivuxolimab in advanced cancers. Study-wide context: Ivuxolimab was an agonistic, fully human IgG2 monoclonal antibody directed against OX40 (CD134), a costimulatory receptor. The point of sequencing TCRbeta in the periphery was to test whether ivuxolimab changed TCR sequence diversity and drove clonal T-cell expansion. Intravenous ivuxolimab was administered to patients every 2 weeks at six dose levels: 0.01, 0.1, 0.3, 1.5, 3 and 10 mg/kg. A male proportion of 75% to 85% and a mean age of about 60 years, ranging from roughly 23 to 79, were recorded for the dose-escalation cohort. The paper describes the monotherapy dose-escalation part (N ≈ 52 patients) of the phase I trial of ivuxolimab. Among the roughly 54 dose-escalation patients, around 19 had hepatocellular carcinoma, 15 melanoma, 9 renal cell carcinoma and 9 head and neck cancer. Partial responses were achieved by three dose-escalation patients, of whom one had hepatocellular carcinoma and two had cutaneous melanoma. Patients were allowed to have had prior anti-PD-1, anti-PD-L1 or anti-CTLA-4 therapy, and 40% of the dose-escalation patients had been treated with checkpoint inhibitors. Study-level results and caveats: After ivuxolimab, CD8+ T cells had more expanded clones than CD4+ T cells on average. Low levels of normalized T-cell clonal expansion were also seen in some nonresponding patients. At doses of 0.1 to 3.0 mg/kg, clonal expansion of both CD4+ and CD8+ blood T cells was observed from baseline to week 6. In the 0.1-3.0 mg/kg groups, partial responders had among the lowest normalized peripheral clonal expansion, particularly in CD8+ T cells. Antigen specificity was not determined for the clonally expanded peripheral T cells.

There are 14 amino acids in the CDR3, from cysteine to phenylalanine inclusive. This entry keeps only the CDR3 DNA: 42 bases, framed from base 1. After removal of 2 bases from V and 2 bases from J, the junction retains 3 bases not matched to a gene. CDR1 and CDR2 were assigned from the germline V gene as SGHDT and YYEEEE. With regard to this clone: Its antigen specificity is not known. One base away there is no much larger clone; base qualities are not given.

The trial excluded patients who had a history of autoimmune disease or were on systemic immunosuppression. In every dose cohort, peripheral blood was drawn for TCR sequencing at baseline, cycle 4 day 1, and cycle 7 day 1. The samples were drawn from a first-in-human, open-label, multicenter phase I dose-escalation trial of ivuxolimab. Adults with locally advanced or metastatic melanoma, renal cell, hepatocellular, or head and neck squamous cell carcinoma were enrolled in the trial. Before TCR sequencing, CD4+ T cells and CD8+ T cells were sorted from peripheral blood as separate populations. To sequence the TCRbeta CDR3 region, genomic DNA was isolated from the sorted cells. The immunoSEQ Assay was used for sequencing of TCRbeta CDR3 regions. Held by TCRdb, this immuneACCESS table contains in-frame sequences only and omits some clones. Under half of the omission traces to an unresolved V gene where checked; the cause of the rest is unknown. Counted in this sample were about 36,000 clones; 70% to 90% of them appeared once. The top ten hold 9.5% to 15% of the sample.

The sample consisted of CD4+ or CD8+ T cells sorted from blood, taken in a trial of the OX40 agonist ivuxolimab. The sequence was obtained from an adult with an advanced solid tumor such as melanoma, head and neck, liver or kidney cancer. The sequence joins TRBV5-6 to TRBJ2-7, and TRBD1 matches 8 of the central bases. The CDR3 in this case is CASSLGTGAYEQYF. In nucleotides, the sequence is TGTGCCAGCAGCTTAGGGACAGGAGCCTACGAGCAGTACTTC.